Sequencing of this T cell receptor beta chain was carried out in a study of T cell responses to AZD1222 COVID-19 vaccine. The protocol was immunoSEQ multiplex PCR, while the TCRdb copy is restricted to in-frame clones and leaves out a portion. The data hold about 80,000 clones, with approximately 83% observed a single time. Details on this clone: Its antigen is currently unknown.

Study outcomes and limitations: Females outnumbered males among donors, who were mostly white British; clonal diversity was possibly underestimated.

Germline loops: CDR1 SGHRS, CDR2 YFSETQ. The CDR3 totals 14 residues. Trimming cost V 0 bases and J 2 bases, with 8 bases left between them. The chain uses TRBV5-1 and TRBJ1-2; D is uncertain. This sequence was found in an adult who received the AZD1222 COVID-19 vaccine. Sequences were derived from peripheral blood, sampled 28 days after the second AZD1222 dose. The CDR3 DNA reads as TGCGCCAGCAGCTTGGCACTCGAAAACTATGGCTACACCTTC. As protein: CASSLALENYGYTF.